This TCR beta chain was found in a study of blood T cell repertoires in COVID-19 (TCRdb year 2020). As for the study more broadly: Samples covering the acute and convalescent phases of COVID-19 were provided by collaborators in the United States, Italy and Spain. The dataset comprised deeply sampled blood TCRbeta repertoires from subjects exposed to, actively infected with, or recovered from COVID-19. The material from the prospective study consisted of cDNA or gDNA derived from T cells, B-cell-depleted T cells, or PBMCs. Where available, HLA class I and class II types were taken from metadata supplied by the sample provider and were not determined by assay-based typing. A de-identified subject ID, COVID-19 status, age in years and sex were almost always included in the sample metadata. A freely available public database, intended as a resource for researchers studying the immune response to SARS-CoV-2, is where the repertoires were released. Samples came from the ongoing ImmuneRACE study (first 160 participants) plus 1,254 subjects from 6 global collaborators.

This clone was observed a handful of times. It lacks a known antigen. Within one base of it there is no much larger clone, and no base qualities were kept. TCRbeta CDR3 regions were amplified from genomic DNA using the immunoSEQ Assay, a bias-controlled multiplex PCR. In the paper's pipeline: The number of nucleated cells in each sample was estimated by amplification of reference gene primers within the assay. To quantify the absolute abundance of each unique TCRbeta CDR3 rearrangement, sequence reads were collapsed and filtered. For each sample, productive Simpson clonality was calculated as the square root of Simpson's diversity index across productive rearrangements. What TCRdb holds here is the immuneACCESS table cut down to in-frame rearrangements. Part of the clones is not present; checked against another copy, under half of the missing clones reflect an unresolved V gene, and the others are unexplained. For V, J and clone size, that table is used; D and trimming come from the DNA. The sample has about 180,000 clones on record, roughly 80% of them singletons. 1.5% to 1.7% of the sample comes from the top ten.

Overall results and qualifications from the work: The quantity of clinical and demographic metadata differed by source and by participant and was supplied without curation.

For CDR1 and CDR2, the germline V gene lists MGHRA and YSYEKL. Counted from cysteine to phenylalanine, this CDR3 has 13 amino acids. Only the CDR3 part of the read is kept: 39 bases, read in frame from the first base. V was cut back by 2 bases and J by 4 bases, leaving a gap of 9 bases between them. Each collaborating institution followed its own protocols to collect whole blood in K2EDTA tubes. For TCRbeta analysis, collaborators shipped samples in one of three forms: frozen whole blood, isolated PBMCs, or DNA extracted from either of those sample types. The specimen sequenced was peripheral blood. This clonotype was obtained from a human donor in a cohort sampled during active COVID-19. The V gene is TRBV4-1 and the J gene is TRBJ2-7, with TRBD1 tentatively as D gene (5 bases match). Read as DNA, the sequence is TGCGCCAGCAGCCAAACGACAGATTACGAGCAGTACTTC. It specifies CASSQTTDYEQYF.